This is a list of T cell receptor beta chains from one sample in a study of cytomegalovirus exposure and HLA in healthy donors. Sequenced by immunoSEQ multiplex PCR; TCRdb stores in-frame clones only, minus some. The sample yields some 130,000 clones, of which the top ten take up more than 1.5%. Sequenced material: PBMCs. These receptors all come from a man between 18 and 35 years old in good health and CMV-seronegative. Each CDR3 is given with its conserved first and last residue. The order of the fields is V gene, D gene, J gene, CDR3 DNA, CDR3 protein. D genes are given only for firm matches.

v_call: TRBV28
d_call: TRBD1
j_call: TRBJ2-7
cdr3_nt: TGTGCCAGCAGTTTAGGAGGACAGGGAAGGAACGAGCAGTACTTC
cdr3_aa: CASSLGGQGRNEQYF

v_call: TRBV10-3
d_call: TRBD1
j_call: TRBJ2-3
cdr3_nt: TGTGCCATCAGTGGCCAGGGTGGGACAGGGCTAACAGATACGCAGTATTTT
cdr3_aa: CAISGQGGTGLTDTQYF

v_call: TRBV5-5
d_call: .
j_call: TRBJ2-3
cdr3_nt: TGTGCCAGCAGCTCCTACACAGATACGCAGTATTTT
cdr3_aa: CASSSYTDTQYF

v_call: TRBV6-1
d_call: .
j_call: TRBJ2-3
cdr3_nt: TGTGCCAGCAGCGAAGGTGGAGGGTACACGGTTACGCAGTATTTT
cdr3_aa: CASSEGGGYTVTQYF

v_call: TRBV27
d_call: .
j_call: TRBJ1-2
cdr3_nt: TGTGCCAGCAGTTTTCTCCGCCCGGGAGGGGGCTACACCTTC
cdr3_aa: CASSFLRPGGGYTF

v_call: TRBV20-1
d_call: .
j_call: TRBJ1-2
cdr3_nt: TGCAACGGACAAGATAACTATGGCTACACCTTC
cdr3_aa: CNGQDNYGYTF

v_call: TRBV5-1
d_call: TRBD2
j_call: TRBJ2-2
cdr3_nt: TGCGCCAGCAGCTTCGGGTTACTAGCGGGAGGGCCGACCGGGGAGCTGTTTTTT
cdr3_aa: CASSFGLLAGGPTGELFF

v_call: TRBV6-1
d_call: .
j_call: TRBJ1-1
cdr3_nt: TGTGCCAGCAGGGTATCAACAGGGAACACTGAAGCTTTCTTT
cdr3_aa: CASRVSTGNTEAFF

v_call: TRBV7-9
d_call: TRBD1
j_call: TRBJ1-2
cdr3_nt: TGTGCCAGCAGCCGCCTAGCTAGACAGGGCAGGGGCTATGGCTACACCTTC
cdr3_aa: CASSRLARQGRGYGYTF

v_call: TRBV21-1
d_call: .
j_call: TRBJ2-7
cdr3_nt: TGTGCCAGCAGCAAATCGAAACCACGACAGGGGGCGCGGTGGGAGCAGTACTTC
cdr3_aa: CASSKSKPRQGARWEQYF

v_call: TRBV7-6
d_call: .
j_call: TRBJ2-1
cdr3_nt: TGTGCCAGCAGCTTACGGGGGAATGAGCAGTTCTTC
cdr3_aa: CASSLRGNEQFF

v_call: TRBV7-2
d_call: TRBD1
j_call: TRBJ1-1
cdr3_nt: TGTGCCAGCAGCCCTGGACAGGGTGGGACTGAAGCTTTCTTT
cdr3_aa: CASSPGQGGTEAFF

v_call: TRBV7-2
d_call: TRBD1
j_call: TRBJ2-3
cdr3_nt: TGTGCCAGCAGCTTAAGTTGGGACAGGGGGACAGATACGCAGTATTTT
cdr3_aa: CASSLSWDRGTDTQYF

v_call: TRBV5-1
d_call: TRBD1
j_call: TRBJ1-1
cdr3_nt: TGCGCCAGCAGCAGGGGGGGACAGGAAATCCTGAACACTGAAGCTTTCTTT
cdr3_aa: CASSRGGQEILNTEAFF

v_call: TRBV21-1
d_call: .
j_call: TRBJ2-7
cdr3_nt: TGTGCCAGCTTGGGCGGGACTTCGAGCTCCTACGAGCAGTACTTC
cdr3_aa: CASLGGTSSSYEQYF

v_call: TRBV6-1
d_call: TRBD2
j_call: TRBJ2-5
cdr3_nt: TGTGCCAGCAGTGCCCTGGGACTAGCGGGGATTTTCGGGGGGCAAGAGACCCAGTACTTC
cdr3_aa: CASSALGLAGIFGGQETQYF

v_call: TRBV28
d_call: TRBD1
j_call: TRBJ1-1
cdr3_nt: TGTGCCAGCAGTACCGGGACAGGGAACACTGAAGCTTTCTTT
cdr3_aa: CASSTGTGNTEAFF

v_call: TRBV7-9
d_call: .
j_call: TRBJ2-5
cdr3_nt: TGTGCCAGCAGCTTAGATGGGCGAGAGACCCAGTACTTC
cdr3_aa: CASSLDGRETQYF

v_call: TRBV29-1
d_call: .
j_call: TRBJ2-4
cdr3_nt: TGCAGCGTTGTACTAATACTAGCCAAAAACATTCAGTACTTC
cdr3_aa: CSVVLILAKNIQYF

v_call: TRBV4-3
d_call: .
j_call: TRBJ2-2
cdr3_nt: TGCGCCAGCAGCCAAGAGGCCGAGGTTACCGGGGAGCTGTTTTTT
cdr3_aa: CASSQEAEVTGELFF

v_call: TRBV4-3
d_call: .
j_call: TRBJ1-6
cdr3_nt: TGCGCCAGCAGCCAACACCGGGAGGCCCCCCTCCACTTT
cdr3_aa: CASSQHREAPLHF

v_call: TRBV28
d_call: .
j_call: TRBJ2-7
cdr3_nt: TGTGCCAGCAGTTTCGGACAAGACTACGAGCAGTACTTC
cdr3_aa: CASSFGQDYEQYF

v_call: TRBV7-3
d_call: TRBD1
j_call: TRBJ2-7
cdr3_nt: TGTGCCAGCAGCCTCCGGGGACAGGACCTCTCCTACGAGCAGTACTTC
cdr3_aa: CASSLRGQDLSYEQYF

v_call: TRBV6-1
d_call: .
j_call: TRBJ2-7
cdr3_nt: TGTGCCAGCAGTGCGACCTGGGACACCTCCTACGAGCAGTACTTC
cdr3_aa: CASSATWDTSYEQYF

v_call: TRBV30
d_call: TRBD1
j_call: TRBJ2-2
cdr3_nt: TGTGCCTCTCAGGGACAGGGAACCGGGGAGCTGTTTTTT
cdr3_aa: CASQGQGTGELFF

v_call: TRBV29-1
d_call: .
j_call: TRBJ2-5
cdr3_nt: TGCAGCGAGAACATAGGGGGGACCCAGTACTTC
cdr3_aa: CSENIGGTQYF

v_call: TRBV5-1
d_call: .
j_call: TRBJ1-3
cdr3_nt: TGCGCCAGCAGCTTGGAAGGGGCCAGCTCTGGAAACACCATATATTTT
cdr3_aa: CASSLEGASSGNTIYF